Below, 9 T cell receptor beta chains from the same sample are listed, as sequenced in a study of T cell responses to AZD1222 COVID-19 vaccine. TCRdb's copy holds only in-frame clones and misses some; the assay was immunoSEQ multiplex PCR. The table has some 110,000 clones, approximately 90% seen once; the top ten hold roughly 6.9%. The sample in question was peripheral blood, obtained 28 days after the second AZD1222 dose. The receptors stem from an adult who received the AZD1222 COVID-19 vaccine.

The chain is built from TRBV5-1 and TRBJ2-5; D gene unclear. The germline gives CDR1 SGHRS, CDR2 YFSETQ. The CDR3 totals 16 residues. V was shortened by 0 bases and J by 3 bases, with 15 bases between the two germline ends. The CDR3, as DNA: TGCGCCAGCAGCTTGGCCGAGATTCCTGGGGAAGAGACCCAGTACTTC. Protein sequence: CASSLAEIPGEETQYF.

This rearrangement joins TRBV19 to TRBJ2-7; a weak D match, TRBD2 (6 bases). In germline, CDR1 is LNHDA, CDR2 SQIVND (reference sequence). This CDR3 contains 14 residues. V lost 5 bases and J lost 0, with 11 bases in between. The CDR3 coding sequence is TGTGCCAGTAGTCCAGTGACTAGCTCCTACGAGCAGTACTTC. Amino acid sequence: CASSPVTSSYEQYF.

The chain combines TRBV7-6 with TRBJ2-1; TRBD2 matches at 7 bases. CDR1 is SGHVS and CDR2 is FNYEAQ in the germline V gene. The CDR3 length is 15 residues. V was clipped by 0 bases and J by 4 bases; unmatched bases: 3. In DNA, the CDR3 is TGTGCCAGCAGCTTAGCGGCTAGCGGTTACAATGAGCAGTTCTTC. This sequence encodes CASSLAASGYNEQFF.

V is TRBV5-1 and J is TRBJ2-5, with unresolved D. V was trimmed by 4 bases and J by 0 bases, leaving 10 bases between them. The germline gives CDR1 SGHRS, CDR2 YFSETQ. This CDR3 comprises 14 residues. The CDR3 DNA sequence: TGCGCCAGCAGCAATCAGATGTACCAAGAGACCCAGTACTTC. Its protein product is CASSNQMYQETQYF.

In nucleotides, the CDR3 is TGTGCCAGCAGTTCGACTAGCGGGAGGGCCAGGGAGCAGTACTTC. Encoded protein: CASSSTSGRAREQYF. The rearrangement uses TRBV6-5 and TRBJ2-7; 14 positions match TRBD2. The CDR3 runs to 15 residues. Germline CDR1 reads MNHEY; CDR2 reads SVGAGI. The ends lost 4 bases at V and 7 bases at J; junction bases unmatched: 6.

The CDR3 region has the DNA TGCGCCAGCAGCTTGGCTCAGGGGAGTGAAAACACCATATATTTT. This translates into CASSLAQGSENTIYF. This chain uses TRBV5-1 with TRBJ1-3; a possible D gene is TRBD1 (6 bases). The germline gives CDR1 SGHRS, CDR2 YFSETQ. This CDR3 region has 15 residues. V gave up 0 bases and J gave up 6 bases, with 13 bases separating them.

A single count supports this clone. The rearrangement links TRBV14 to TRBJ2-5, with D hard to call. The germline gives CDR1 SGHDN, CDR2 FVKESK. The germline V and J ends were trimmed by 0 bases and 2 bases, with 10 bases remaining between them. The CDR3 has 15 residues. The CDR3 sequence: CASSQEPQLQETQYF. Here the CDR3 DNA reads TGTGCCAGCAGCCAAGAGCCCCAACTACAAGAGACCCAGTACTTC.

This clone was observed a few times. J is TRBJ2-7 and V is TRBV7-6; D remains ambiguous. The V gene lost 5 bases and the J gene lost 4 bases, with 12 bases spanning the gap. Germline V CDR1 and CDR2: SGHVS, FNYEAQ. The CDR3 extends over 13 amino acids. The CDR3 region is CASSLQGPYEQYF. The CDR3 DNA sequence: TGTGCCAGCAGCCTTCAAGGCCCATACGAGCAGTACTTC.

This sequence joins TRBV7-2 and TRBJ1-1; the D is unclear. Germline CDR1 SGHTA, CDR2 FQGNSA. The CDR3 is 15 residues long. Trimming pared 8 bases from V and 0 bases from J, leaving 16 bases between. The CDR3 sequence: CASSRLLTMNTEAFF. The CDR3 DNA follows: TGTGCCAGCTCAAGGCTTCTCACCATGAACACTGAAGCTTTCTTT.